The 30 T cell receptor beta chains listed next were all sequenced from one sample in a study of blood T cell repertoires in COVID-19. Repertoires were generated with immunoSEQ multiplex PCR, while TCRdb's copy carries only in-frame clones and drops some. The sample records fewer than 300,000 clones, approximately 82% being singletons. Material: PBMCs or T cells enriched from blood (not recorded which). The receptor set was obtained from a man aged 40-50 years who had been exposed to COVID-19.

The chain joins TRBV27 to TRBJ2-3; TRBD2 is a possible D gene (6 bases). In germline, CDR1 is MNHEY, CDR2 SMNVEV (reference sequence). The V end was cut by 6 bases, the J end by 2 bases, with 18 bases between. CDR3 length: 16 residues. CDR3 coding DNA: TGTGCCAGCAGGAACTACGGGACTCAACTCACAGATACGCAGTATTTT. Amino acid sequence: CASRNYGTQLTDTQYF.

The rearrangement uses TRBV6-5 and TRBJ2-1; D perhaps matches TRBD2 (5 bases). The germline V and J ends were trimmed by 6 bases and 11 bases, with 11 bases remaining between them. Germline V gene lookup returns CDR1 MNHEY and CDR2 SVGAGI. The CDR3 is 11 residues long. CDR3 sequence: CASSPERKQFF. CDR3 nucleotides: TGTGCCAGCAGCCCAGAGCGGAAGCAGTTCTTC.

This chain joins TRBV11-3 and TRBJ2-1; maybe TRBD2 (5 bases). Trimming left V 2 bases short and J 2 bases short, with 10 bases between. The V gene's germline CDR1 is SGHNT and CDR2 YENEEA. This CDR3 contains 15 residues. CDR3 loop: CASSLSSGPYNEQFF. In nucleotides, the CDR3 is TGTGCCAGCAGCTTATCCAGCGGACCCTACAATGAGCAGTTCTTC.

This clone was seen once. The chain links TRBV7-2 to TRBJ2-1, with D possibly matching TRBD2 (6 bases). The CDR3 length is 15 residues. Germline CDR1 and CDR2: SGHTA and FQGNSA. Trimming left V 1 base short and J 5 bases short, with 12 bases between. The CDR3 DNA follows: TGTGCCAGCAGCTTAGGTAGCGGCTACCACAATGAGCAGTTCTTC. It specifies CASSLGSGYHNEQFF.

The V gene is TRBV18, the J gene TRBJ1-3; no clear D gene. V was trimmed by 3 bases and J by 4 bases, leaving 7 bases between them. Germline V gene sequence: CDR1 KGHSH, CDR2 LQKENI. The CDR3 covers 13 residues. The CDR3 here is CASSPTQGNTIYF. CDR3 sequence (DNA): TGTGCCAGCTCACCGACACAGGGAAACACCATATATTTT. The variable domain in full, completed from reference TRBV18 and TRBJ1-3, reads NAGVMQNPRHLVRRRGQEARLRCSPMKGHSHVYWYRQLPEEGLKFMVYLQKENIIDESGMPKERFSAEFPKEGPSILRIQQVVRGDSAAYFCASSPTQGNTIYFGEGSWLTVV.

This clone appeared a few times. The rearrangement joins TRBV27 to TRBJ2-7; 11 positions agree with TRBD2. The length of the CDR3 is 15 residues. Germline V gene data show CDR1 as MNHEY and CDR2 as SMNVEV (reference sequence). Trimming took 3 bases from V and 6 from J; bases not matched to a gene: 7. The CDR3 region is CASSFRLAGGGEQYF. The CDR3 nucleotides read TGTGCCAGCAGTTTCCGTCTAGCGGGAGGAGGCGAGCAGTACTTC.

The chain uses TRBV6-5 and TRBJ2-7, with 7 positions matching TRBD2. CDR3 length: 15 residues. After removal of 6 bases from V and 3 bases from J, the junction contained 11 bases not matched to a gene. Per germline, CDR1 MNHEY and CDR2 SVGAGI. CDR3 region: CASRTRWGGGYEQYF. In DNA form, the CDR3 reads TGTGCCAGCAGGACAAGATGGGGGGGTGGCTACGAGCAGTACTTC.

The gene calls are TRBV4-2 and TRBJ2-3; the match to TRBD2 covers 7 bases. The V segment lost 0 bases and the J segment 6 bases; nucleotides outside the gene matches: 0. Per germline, CDR1 LGHNA and CDR2 YNFKEQ. This CDR3 has 13 amino acids. CDR3 in DNA: TGTGCCAGCAGCCAAGAGGGGGGGGATACGCAGTATTTT. It encodes CASSQEGGDTQYF.

The chain combines TRBV5-6 with TRBJ2-5; TRBD2 matches at 7 bases. This CDR3 contains 15 residues. Germline V gives CDR1 SGHDT, CDR2 YYEEEE. V lost 0 bases and J lost 2; bases outside the gene matches: 4. The DNA for the CDR3 is TGTGCCAGCAGCTTGGTGGGAGCGGGACAAGAGACCCAGTACTTC. It translates to CASSLVGAGQETQYF.

The chain is built from TRBV5-4 and TRBJ2-1, with 12 bases matching TRBD2. Germline trimming cut 0 bases from V and 8 bases from J; bases unmatched to any gene: 15. CDR3 size: 19 residues. In germline, CDR1 is SGHNT, CDR2 YYREEE (reference sequence). The DNA for the CDR3 is TGTGCCAGCAGCTTGGATCTAGCGGGAGGGCCGGGTTTTTTAGATGAGCAGTTCTTC. This encodes CASSLDLAGGPGFLDEQFF. Complete variable domain (other parts from reference TRBV5-4 and TRBJ2-1): ETGVTQSPTHLIKTRGQQVTLRCSSQSGHNTVSWYQQALGQGPQFIFQYYREEENGRGNFPPRFSGLQFPNYSSELNVNALELDDSALYLCASSLDLAGGPGFLDEQFFGPGTRLTVL.

The chain is built from TRBV30 and TRBJ2-5; 7 positions match TRBD1. CDR1 is GTSNPN, CDR2 SVGIG, per germline (reference sequence). Unmatched junction bases numbered 6, after V lost 3 bases and J lost 5 bases. The CDR3 is 13 residues long. The CDR3 region is CAWRADRAETQYF. CDR3 in DNA: TGTGCCTGGAGAGCTGACAGGGCCGAGACCCAGTACTTC.

This clone occurred once. At one end the junction does not follow the germline gene, possibly because of a read error. The CDR3 DNA is TGTGCCAGCACCGGAGTCGGGGGGACAGGGGCCTTC. Translation gives CASTGVGGTGAF. The V call is TRBV25-1, the J call TRBJ1-2, with 10 bases aligning to TRBD1. CDR1 MGHDK and CDR2 SYGVNS come from the germline V gene. This CDR3 region has 12 residues.

The J gene is TRBJ1-1, the V gene TRBV6-5, with 8 bases fitting TRBD1. Germline CDR1 MNHEY, CDR2 SVGAGI. After removal of 7 bases from V and 0 bases from J, the junction contained 4 bases not matched to a gene. This CDR3 is built from 14 residues. This CDR3 reads CASTGTGMNTEAFF. Written as DNA, the CDR3 is TGTGCCAGCACCGGGACAGGCATGAACACTGAAGCTTTCTTT.

V usage is TRBV7-3 and J usage is TRBJ2-3, with 10 bases fitting TRBD1. There are 16 residues in the CDR3. V shed 0 bases and J 6 bases; nucleotides not matched to a gene: 6. Germline CDR1 and CDR2: SGHTA and FQGTGA. The CDR3, as DNA: TGTGCCAGCAGCTTAACGAGGGACAGGGGATCGGATACGCAGTATTTT. As protein: CASSLTRDRGSDTQYF.

This chain connects TRBV19 to TRBJ2-7; 7 nucleotides match TRBD2. Per germline, CDR1 LNHDA and CDR2 SQIVND (reference sequence). Trimming took 3 bases from V and 7 from J; bases not matched to a gene: 6. This CDR3 spans 13 amino acids. The CDR3 sequence: CASSIAGVREQYF. In DNA, the CDR3 is TGTGCCAGTAGTATCGCGGGAGTCCGGGAGCAGTACTTC.

There are many counts of this clone. The rearrangement uses TRBV7-9 and TRBJ2-5, with D possibly being TRBD2 (6 bases). Trimming took off 2 bases at V and 7 bases at J, with 17 bases between the two ends. Germline loops: CDR1 SEHNR, CDR2 FQNEAQ (reference sequence). The CDR3 sequence is 15 residues long. The CDR3 loop reads CASSLIAVGSGTQYF. CDR3 nucleotide sequence: TGTGCCAGCAGCTTAATAGCGGTGGGATCGGGGACCCAGTACTTC. Full variable domain (remainder filled in from reference TRBV7-9 and TRBJ2-5): DTGVSQNPRHKITKRGQNVTFRCDPISEHNRLYWYRQTLGQGPEFLTYFQNEAQLEKSRLLSDRFSAERPKGSFSTLEIQRTEQGDSAMYLCASSLIAVGSGTQYFGPGTRLLVL.

This chain links TRBV30 with TRBJ2-3, with 7 bases aligning to TRBD2. CDR1 is GTSNPN, CDR2 SVGIG, per germline (reference sequence). The V gene end was trimmed by 0 bases and the J gene end by 6 bases; junction bases not matched to a gene: 6. The CDR3 totals 14 residues. The CDR3 DNA reads as TGTGCCTGGAGTGTTGGCGGGAGCGGTGATACGCAGTATTTT. Translated, it gives CAWSVGGSGDTQYF. Based on the CDR3 plus reference TRBV30 and TRBJ2-3, the full variable domain is SQTIHQWPATLVQPVGSPLSLECTVEGTSNPNLYWYRQAAGRGLQLLFYSVGIGQISSEVPQNLSASRPQDRQFILSSKKLLLSDSGFYLCAWSVGGSGDTQYFGPGTRLTVL.

The chain combines TRBV6-6 with TRBJ1-2; D is undetermined. Germline lookup yields CDR1 MNHNY and CDR2 SVGAGI (reference sequence). The germline V and J ends were trimmed by 6 bases and 4 bases, with 9 bases remaining between them. CDR3 length equals 12 residues. CDR3 in amino acids: CASSRELYGYTF. The CDR3 DNA sequence: TGTGCCAGCAGCCGGGAGCTCTATGGCTACACCTTC.

The genes are TRBV24-1 and TRBJ1-1, with D possibly being TRBD1 (5 bases). Looked up from germline, CDR1 is KGHDR and CDR2 is SFDVKD. This CDR3 comprises 14 residues. Trimming took 8 bases from V and 0 from J, leaving 12 bases between them. As DNA, the CDR3 is TGTGCCACCACCTCGGGGGGGGTGAACACTGAAGCTTTCTTT. It translates to CATTSGGVNTEAFF.

The gene calls are TRBV10-3 and TRBJ2-3; 11 bases line up with TRBD2. CDR1 and CDR2 (germline): ENHRY, SYGVKD. The CDR3 runs 17 residues. Unmatched junction bases numbered 11, after V lost 6 bases and J lost 3 bases. DNA of the CDR3: TGTGCCATCAGCCGCTGGACTAGCGGGCCCCCAACAGATACGCAGTATTTT. This encodes CAISRWTSGPPTDTQYF.

V usage is TRBV3-1 (or the pseudogene TRBV3-2) and J usage is TRBJ2-7; tentatively, D is TRBD2 (5 bases). Germline V gene sequence: CDR1 LGHDT, CDR2 YNNKEL (reference sequence). Deletions cut 2 bases from V and 4 bases from J, with 12 bases between. The CDR3 runs to 14 residues. The CDR3 reads CASSQRGSGYEQYF. The CDR3 nucleotides read TGTGCCAGCAGCCAACGGGGATCGGGTTACGAGCAGTACTTC.

The CDR3 bases are TGTGCCAGCTCACCCTCGTGGGGGGTAAGAGGAAACACCATATATTTT. The encoded protein is CASSPSWGVRGNTIYF. The J gene is TRBJ1-3, the V gene TRBV18; possibly TRBD1 for D (5 bases). The CDR3 runs 16 residues. V was shortened by 3 bases and J by 4 bases, with 16 bases between the two germline ends. Germline V CDR1 and CDR2: KGHSH, LQKENI.

J is TRBJ2-7 and V is TRBV19, with 8 bases aligning to TRBD2. CDR3 length: 16 amino acids. Trimming removed 5 bases from V and 1 base from J; junction bases left unmatched: 10. Germline V CDR1 and CDR2: LNHDA, SQIVND (reference sequence). The CDR3 region is CASSPRMAGGSYEQYF. The CDR3 DNA sequence: TGTGCCAGTAGTCCCCGAATGGCGGGAGGATCCTACGAGCAGTACTTC.

As regards this clone: Compared with germline, one end of the junction differs, possibly owing to a read error. This chain links TRBV9 with TRBJ2-5, with 8 bases that match TRBD2. The germline gives CDR1 SGDLS, CDR2 YYNGEE. The CDR3 is made up of 11 amino acids. Written as DNA, the CDR3 is TGTGCCAGCAGCGCCGGGACTAGTGTCCACTTC. Residues: CASSAGTSVHF.

The V gene is TRBV10-3, the J gene TRBJ2-7, with TRBD2 identical over 8 bases. V trimming: 6 bases; J trimming: 7 bases; junction bases outside the gene matches: 5. There are 12 residues in the CDR3. In germline, CDR1 is ENHRY, CDR2 SYGVKD. The CDR3 DNA is TGTGCCATCAGGGGAGTAGCGGGAGAGCAGTACTTC. Translating gives CAIRGVAGEQYF.

This chain links TRBV19 with TRBJ1-2; D may be TRBD1 (6 bases). The V end was cut by 4 bases, the J end by 3 bases, with 18 bases between. The CDR3 consists of 16 residues. Germline CDR1 reads LNHDA; CDR2 reads SQIVND (reference sequence). Here the CDR3 reads CASSRFSDRSDYGYTF. CDR3 DNA: TGTGCCAGTAGTAGATTTTCCGACAGGTCTGACTATGGCTACACCTTC.

This chain links TRBV12-3 or TRBV12-4 with TRBJ2-7; D is uncertain. The CDR3 extends over 13 amino acids. V was clipped by 2 bases and J by 3 bases, with 8 bases between them. The CDR3 sequence is CASSLSERYEQYF. Written as DNA, the CDR3 is TGTGCCAGCAGTTTATCGGAGCGCTACGAGCAGTACTTC.

This chain connects TRBV29-1 to TRBJ2-5, with TRBD2 matching 14 bases. V gave up 3 bases and J gave up 8 bases; unmatched junction bases: 5. This CDR3 is 14 amino acids long. The germline V gene has CDR1 SQVTM and CDR2 ANQGSEA. The CDR3 DNA reads TGCAGCGTTGAGGTCGGACTAGCGGGAGGTACCCAGTACTTC. The encoded protein is CSVEVGLAGGTQYF. The whole variable domain, remainder taken from reference TRBV29-1 and TRBJ2-5, is SAVISQKPSRDICQRGTSLTIQCQVDSQVTMMFWYRQQPGQSLTLIATANQGSEATYESGFVIDKFPISRPNLTFSTLTVSNMSPEDSSIYLCSVEVGLAGGTQYFGPGTRLLVL.

The genes are TRBV19 and TRBJ1-1, with TRBD1 matching over 9 bases. The ends lost 6 bases at V and 10 bases at J; junction bases unmatched: 9. There are 13 residues in the CDR3. Looked up from germline, CDR1 is LNHDA and CDR2 is SQIVND (reference sequence). The CDR3 loop is CASSPRQGDGAFF. For the CDR3, the DNA is TGTGCCAGTAGCCCCCGACAGGGGGATGGAGCTTTCTTT.

The chain combines TRBV19 with TRBJ2-2; 9 bases align to TRBD2. With V trimmed by 7 bases and J by 4 bases, 7 bases remained unmatched. The CDR3 sequence is 15 residues long. Per the germline V gene, CDR1 is LNHDA and CDR2 is SQIVND (reference sequence). This CDR3 reads CASNPTSGGTGELFF. CDR3 in DNA: TGTGCCAGTAACCCGACTAGCGGAGGCACCGGGGAGCTGTTTTTT.